The 3 T cell receptor beta chains given below trace back to one sample, sequenced in a study of T cells in Graves' hyperthyroidism and ophthalmopathy. The investigators amplified TCR beta CDR3 regions from RNA transcripts. HTBI primers were used for first-round RT-PCR of the TCR CDR3. MiXCR was run by TCRdb on the multiplex PCR reads, yielding one entry per CDR3 protein. Here the sample spans around 600,000 distinct CDR3 sequences, around 14% being singletons. The sample consisted of blood. The source of these receptors is a woman aged 18-29 years with Graves' ophthalmopathy.

This clonotype was seen at least ten times. The chain recombines TRBV28 with TRBJ2-3; D is unresolved. Trimming left V 3 bases short and J 0 bases short, with 16 bases between. Germline V gene data show CDR1 as MDHEN and CDR2 as SYDVKM. The CDR3 is 17 residues long. CDR3 loop: CASSFWSDEASTDTQYF. The CDR3 nucleotides read TGTGCCAGCAGTTTCTGGTCCGACGAGGCTAGCACAGATACGCAGTATTTT.

This clonotype was detected a few times. The genes are TRBV5-1 and TRBJ1-2, with a weak D call TRBD1 (5 bases). Germline CDR1 is SGHRS and CDR2 is YFSETQ. The CDR3 spans 14 residues. Deletions cut 7 bases from V and 0 bases from J, with 13 bases between. This chain's CDR3 is CASRQNEANYGYTF. CDR3 sequence (DNA): TGCGCCAGCCGACAGAACGAAGCTAACTATGGCTACACCTTC. The entire variable domain, with the rest obtained from reference TRBV5-1 and TRBJ1-2, is as follows: KAGVTQTPRYLIKTRGQQVTLSCSPISGHRSVSWYQQTPGQGLQFLFEYFSETQRNKGNFPGRFSGRQFSNSRSEMNVSTLELGDSALYLCASRQNEANYGYTFGSGTRLTVV.

The chain uses TRBV3-1 and TRBJ2-2; TRBD2 matches at 7 bases. V lost 0 bases and J lost 0; bases outside the gene matches: 10. CDR1 is LGHDT and CDR2 is YNNKEL in the germline V gene (reference sequence). The CDR3 runs 19 residues. CDR3 region: CASSQETAGEVPNTGELFF. The CDR3 nucleotides are TGTGCCAGCAGCCAAGAAACTGCGGGAGAGGTCCCGAACACCGGGGAGCTGTTTTTT. Full variable domain (missing parts from reference TRBV3-1 and TRBJ2-2): DTAVSQTPKYLVTQMGNDKSIKCEQNLGHDTMYWYKQDSKKFLKIMFSYNNKELIINETVPNRFSPKSPDKAHLNLHINSLELGDSAVYFCASSQETAGEVPNTGELFFGEGSRLTVL.